This T cell receptor beta chain emerged from a study of vaccination effects on CD4 cells after COVID-19. Study findings and constraints: Researchers reported few convalescent patients and no early post-infection timepoints in the study. Late after vaccination, infection- and vaccine-induced clones showed marked clonal contraction.

Note on this clone: What it binds is not known.

Method: immunoSEQ multiplex PCR; TCRdb's copy keeps in-frame clones and lacks some. Counted here are 50,000 to 65,000 clones, roughly 80% occurring once; the ten biggest clones make up about 2.2%. Under the ViraFEST assay, PBMC were stimulated with viral peptide pools so that antigen-specific CD4+ T cells expanded. Sequencing was performed afterwards. Researchers isolated CD4+ T cells once approximately 10 days of culture had elapsed. Vaccine recipients had no previous SARS-CoV-2 infection; their nucleocapsid antibodies were negative. Cultivation was performed at 1.5 million to 2.5 million PBMC per well with about 9 IU/ml IL-2 and 10 ug/ml peptides added. Germline trimming cut 7 bases from V and 0 bases from J; bases unmatched to any gene: 10. The CDR3 is made up of 15 amino acids. Germline CDR1 is SQVTM and CDR2 is ANQGSEA.

The chain joins TRBV29-1 to TRBJ1-2; the match to TRBD1 covers 8 bases. The material was CD4+ T cells from PBMCs cultured with HCoV-229E spike peptides, obtained before COVID-19 vaccination. The TCR comes from a human donor who received a COVID-19 vaccine. DNA for the CDR3: TGCAGCGCCCGCTTCGGGACAGGTGCTAACTATGGCTACACCTTC. Translating it yields CSARFGTGANYGYTF.